The table lists the clone carrying this TCR beta chain with many counts. The antigen remains unidentified. The read comes to an end 3 residues before the CDR3 does, leaving the germline J gene to fill in the end. This sample was taken from a study of T cell clonality in common variable immunodeficiency. Findings and caveats of the study: Repertoire-complication correlations in CVID were limited by patient heterogeneity. Common variable immunodeficiency TCR beta sequences reportedly had fewer deletions and N-nucleotide insertions.

Per germline, CDR1 SGHDT and CDR2 YYEEEE. The CDR3 loop spans 15 amino acids. Trimming took 0 bases from V and 4 from J; bases not matched to a gene: 6. Repertoires were generated with immunoSEQ multiplex PCR, while TCRdb's copy carries only in-frame clones and drops some. The sample contains 15,000 to 20,000 clones, none of them singletons. CVID subjects were neither ill nor on immunomodulatory or immunosuppressive medication at sampling. The V call is TRBV5-6, the J call TRBJ1-1, with 7 positions matching TRBD1. The receptor was derived from a human donor with common variable immunodeficiency. The sample comprised peripheral blood mononuclear cells. CDR3 amino acids: CASSLEGGVSTEAFF. CDR3 DNA, as far as it was read: TGTGCCAGCAGCTTGGAAGGGGGCGTAAGCACTGAA.